The TCR beta chain under discussion was sequenced for a study of CD8 T cells in Susac syndrome. Findings and limits, study-wide: It was acknowledged in the study that the number of individuals who were included in its TCR sequencing and HLA analysis was relatively small.

As regards this clonotype: As yet, its antigen is unknown.

The multiple sclerosis control group comprised treatment-naive patients with stable or active relapsing-remitting disease. The CDR3 consists of 19 residues. V was cut by 2 bases and J by 2 bases, with 21 bases left in between. Germline lookup yields CDR1 SEHNR and CDR2 FQNEAQ (reference sequence). An amount of RNA that ranged from about 0.45 to 1 ug was reverse transcribed with random hexamers. Multiplex PCR with immunoSEQ amplified the TCR beta CDR3 across 54 Vbeta and 13 Jbeta. TCRdb used MiXCR to reprocess the immunoSEQ multiplex PCR reads, holding one entry per CDR3 protein. Among around 270,000 distinct CDR3 sequences, around nine tenths were seen once, and the ten largest hold less than 0.2%.

This chain uses TRBV7-9 with TRBJ2-2, with D tentatively TRBD1 or TRBD2 (5 bases each). The sample taken for sequencing was CD8+ T cells from PBMCs. This TCR derives from a human donor with multiple sclerosis. CDR3 DNA: TGTGCCAGCAGCTTAAGGGACCTGGGCCTGCTTTTAAACACCGGGGAGCTGTTTTTT. It encodes CASSLRDLGLLLNTGELFF.